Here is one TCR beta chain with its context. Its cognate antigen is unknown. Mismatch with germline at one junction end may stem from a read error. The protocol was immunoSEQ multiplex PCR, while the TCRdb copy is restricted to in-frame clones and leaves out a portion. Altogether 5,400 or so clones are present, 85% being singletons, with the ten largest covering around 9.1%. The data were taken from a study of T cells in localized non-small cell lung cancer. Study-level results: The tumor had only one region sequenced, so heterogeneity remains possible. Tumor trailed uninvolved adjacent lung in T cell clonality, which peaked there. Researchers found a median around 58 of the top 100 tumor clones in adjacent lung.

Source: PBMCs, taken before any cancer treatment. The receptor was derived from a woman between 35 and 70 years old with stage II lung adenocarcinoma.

The CDR3 protein is CASSETGTGELLF. The CDR3 nucleotides read TGTGCCAGCAGTGAGACGGGCACCGGGGAGCTGCTTTTT. This chain joins TRBV6-4 and TRBJ2-2; weak D call: TRBD2 (5 bases). From germline, CDR1 is MRHNA and CDR2 SNTAGT. The CDR3 loop spans 13 amino acids.